This T cell receptor beta chain emerged from a study of T cells in Graves' hyperthyroidism and ophthalmopathy. Study context: Prior to any treatment, at the point of initial diagnosis, peripheral blood was collected. Study-level findings and limits: Blood also showed most of the thyroid clonotypes that were expanded above 0.001.

Trimming pared 6 bases from V and 0 bases from J, leaving 12 bases between. CDR3 length: 15 amino acids. Per the germline V gene, CDR1 is MNHNS and CDR2 is SASEGT. Amplified TCR beta CDR3 regions derived from RNA transcripts. RT-PCR in the first round (using the HTBI primer set) targeted the TCR CDR3. TCRdb itself ran the multiplex PCR reads through MiXCR, one entry per CDR3 protein. This sample has some 620,000 distinct CDR3 sequences, with 15% to 20% found just once. On this clonotype: Its matching antigen is unknown.

Researchers barred patients who had uncontrolled infection, other autoimmune disease, pregnancy or lactation. PBMCs were collected from an approximately 9.3 ml volume of fresh peripheral blood. The clonotype originates from a woman in her thirties with Graves' hyperthyroidism. The chain employs TRBV6-1 and TRBJ1-3, with D maybe TRBD1 (5 bases). Material: blood. The CDR3 DNA follows: TGTGCCAGCAGAAACGACAGAATCTCTGGAAACACCATATATTTT. This codes for CASRNDRISGNTIYF.